The rows below give T cell receptor beta chains drawn from one sample of a study of T cell responses to AZD1222 COVID-19 vaccine. Clones were sequenced by immunoSEQ multiplex PCR, and TCRdb holds only the in-frame ones, with some missing. This sample has under 200,000 clones, with over 85% found just once. The source was peripheral blood, collected 28 days after the second dose of the MenACWY control vaccine. The receptors were gathered from an adult who received the MenACWY meningococcal vaccine as a control. The CDR3 runs from the conserved cysteine through the conserved F or W. A D gene is named only where the DNA matches it firmly. Some rows mark clone size as missing; the rest say once, few, many or name a class of expanded clone.

v_gene	j_gene	abundance	d_gene	CDR3nt	CDR3aa
TRBV6-6	TRBJ2-1	NA	TRBD2	TGTGCCAGCAGTCCCCAAAGCGGGGCTAGCTCCTACAATGAGCAGTTCTTC	CASSPQSGASSYNEQFF
TRBV6-1	TRBJ2-7	few	NA	TGTGCCAGCAAGGGGTCCTACGAGCAGTACTTC	CASKGSYEQYF
TRBV5-4	TRBJ1-1	NA	NA	TGTGCCATCCCTATCGGGGCCGAAGCTTTCTTT	CAIPIGAEAFF
TRBV5-1	TRBJ1-2	few	TRBD1	TGCGCCAGCAGCTTGAAAGGGACAGGGGCTGGCTACACCTTC	CASSLKGTGAGYTF
TRBV28	TRBJ1-6	NA	TRBD1	TGTGCCAGCAAAACCCCGGGACAGGGTCGATCACCCCTCCACTTT	CASKTPGQGRSPLHF
TRBV19	TRBJ2-1	NA	NA	TGTGCCAGTGGACGGACCGCCCTCAATGAGCAGTTCTTC	CASGRTALNEQFF
TRBV7-2	TRBJ1-2	NA	NA	TGTGCCAGCAGCTCTTCAGTGGGAGGGGTACATGGCTACACCTTC	CASSSSVGGVHGYTF
TRBV7-2	TRBJ1-1	NA	NA	TGTGCCAGCAGCTTAATGAGGGAAGTGGGTACTGAAGCTTTCTTT	CASSLMREVGTEAFF
TRBV5-1	TRBJ2-3	NA	NA	TGCGCCAGCAGCCCAGCCAGCACAGATACGCAGTATTTT	CASSPASTDTQYF
TRBV4-3	TRBJ1-5	few	NA	TGCGCCAGCAGCCAAGATACGTACACCAATCAGCCCCAGCATTTT	CASSQDTYTNQPQHF
TRBV6-4	TRBJ2-1	NA	TRBD2	TGTGCCAGCCGGCGGGAACCCAGCGGGGGTGAGCAGTTCTTC	CASRREPSGGEQFF
TRBV19	TRBJ2-1	NA	TRBD2	TGTGCCAGTAGTCCGCTAGCGGGACTGAATGAGCAGTTCTTC	CASSPLAGLNEQFF
TRBV7-9	TRBJ1-2	NA	NA	TGTGCCAGCAGTTTCCCATTCTGGCAGGGACCTAACTATGGCTACACCTTC	CASSFPFWQGPNYGYTF
TRBV10-2	TRBJ2-7	NA	TRBD1	TGCGCCAGCAGTGTAGGGGACAGATCCTACGAGCAGTACTTC	CASSVGDRSYEQYF
TRBV5-1	TRBJ2-1	NA	TRBD2	TGCGCCAGCAGCCCGGGACTAGCGGGAGGGCTGGGACCCTACAATGAGCAGTTCTTC	CASSPGLAGGLGPYNEQFF
TRBV4-3	TRBJ2-2	NA	TRBD1	TGCGCCAGCAGCCAAGATCACAGGGGGCGGACCGGGGAGCTGTTTTTT	CASSQDHRGRTGELFF
TRBV28	TRBJ2-5	NA	NA	TGTGCCAGCAGTTTAACCTCGCAGGGGCAAGAGACCCAGTACTTC	CASSLTSQGQETQYF
TRBV27	TRBJ2-7	few	NA	TGTGCCAGCAGCCTCCAGAGCTCATACGAGCAGTACTTC	CASSLQSSYEQYF
TRBV6-5	TRBJ1-1	NA	TRBD1	TGTGCCGCCCGGGACAGGGTGGGATCCGCTGAAGCTTTCTTT	CAARDRVGSAEAFF
TRBV24-1	TRBJ1-1	NA	TRBD1	TGTGCCACCAGGGGACAGGCTGACTGGACTGAAGCTTTCTTT	CATRGQADWTEAFF
TRBV9	TRBJ1-2	NA	NA	TGTGCCAGCAGCGTAGAAGAGGGCCGTGGCTACACCTTC	CASSVEEGRGYTF
TRBV5-1	TRBJ1-1	NA	TRBD1	TGCGCCAGCACCCCCGGACAGGTAAACTCTGAAGCTTTCTTT	CASTPGQVNSEAFF
TRBV5-6	TRBJ2-7	NA	TRBD2	TGTGCCAGCAGCCGACTAGCGGGAGGCTACGAGCAGTACTTC	CASSRLAGGYEQYF
TRBV2	TRBJ2-1	NA	NA	TGTGCCAGCAGCCATATAGGTGAGCAGTTCTTC	CASSHIGEQFF
TRBV6-2/TRBV6-3	TRBJ1-5	NA	NA	TGTGCCAGCAGTAACGGACTAAGATACAATCAGCCCCAGCATTTT	CASSNGLRYNQPQHF
TRBV19	TRBJ1-2	NA	TRBD1	TGTGCCAGTAGGCACACAGGGGGCCTCTATGGCTACACCTTC	CASRHTGGLYGYTF
TRBV19	TRBJ2-5	NA	NA	TGTGCCAGTAGCAGGGACCCTGGATGGGAAGAGACCCAGTACTTC	CASSRDPGWEETQYF
TRBV7-8	TRBJ1-2	NA	NA	TGTGCCAGCAGCTCAGGGTCCTTCTATGGCTACACCTTC	CASSSGSFYGYTF
TRBV24-1	TRBJ2-7	NA	TRBD2	TGTGCCACCAGTGATGGGACTAGCACGAGGTACGAGCAGTACTTC	CATSDGTSTRYEQYF
TRBV10-3	TRBJ1-1	once	NA	TGTGCCATCAGTGACCCCCGGGTCGGCTCTGAAGCTTTCTTT	CAISDPRVGSEAFF
TRBV5-4	TRBJ2-5	NA	TRBD2	TGTGCCAGCAGCGTGGGGACTAGCGGGGAAGAGACCCAGTACTTC	CASSVGTSGEETQYF
TRBV5-1	TRBJ1-1	NA	TRBD1	TGCGCCAGCAGCTTGATCCGCGGACAGGGGAGCACTGAAGCTTTCTTT	CASSLIRGQGSTEAFF
TRBV5-5	TRBJ2-7	NA	TRBD2	TGTGCCAGCAGTTGGGGGACGGGGGGATACGAGCAGTACTTC	CASSWGTGGYEQYF
TRBV7-2	TRBJ1-2	few	TRBD1	TGTGCCAGCAGAATGACAGGGGGCTATGGCTACACCTTC	CASRMTGGYGYTF
TRBV5-1	TRBJ2-7	NA	TRBD1	TGCGCCAGCAGCTTGGAGGGGGCTGGGGCGCAGTACTTC	CASSLEGAGAQYF
TRBV19	TRBJ2-1	NA	NA	TGTGCCAGTAAGACGCCGGGGCCCAGCAATGAGCAGTTCTTC	CASKTPGPSNEQFF
TRBV27	TRBJ2-1	NA	TRBD1	TGTGCCAGCAGTTTGCTGGTTGGGACAGGGGAGAACAATGAGCAGTTCTTC	CASSLLVGTGENNEQFF
TRBV27	TRBJ2-7	NA	NA	TGTGCCAGCAGTTTAGGGTACGAGCAGTACTTC	CASSLGYEQYF
TRBV5-1	TRBJ1-2	NA	NA	TGCGCCAGCGGCGGGGATTATGTTGGCTACACCTTC	CASGGDYVGYTF
TRBV7-2	TRBJ1-1	NA	NA	TGTGCCAGCAGCTTAAAGGTGAACACTGAAGCTTTCTTT	CASSLKVNTEAFF
TRBV5-5	TRBJ1-4	NA	NA	TGTGCCAGCACCGCTTCCCAAAAACTGTTTTTT	CASTASQKLFF
TRBV4-1	TRBJ2-7	NA	TRBD1	TGCGCCAGCAGCCAAGGGGACAGGGGAACCTACGAGCAGTACTTC	CASSQGDRGTYEQYF
TRBV19	TRBJ1-2	once	TRBD1	TGTGCCAGTAGCGCGGGACAGGCCCGCTATGGCTACACCTTC	CASSAGQARYGYTF
TRBV3-1/TRBV3-2	TRBJ2-1	NA	TRBD2	TGTGCCAGCAGCCAAGATATACGCGGGAGGTGGAATGAGCAGTTCTTC	CASSQDIRGRWNEQFF
TRBV5-1	TRBJ1-3	NA	NA	TGCGCCAGCACCGACTCTCTGGGGAACACCATATATTTT	CASTDSLGNTIYF
TRBV30	TRBJ1-6	NA	NA	TGTGCCTGGAGTACGGGGCGCTTCTCCTATAATTCACCCCTCCACTTT	CAWSTGRFSYNSPLHF
TRBV9	TRBJ2-3	NA	TRBD2	TGTGCCAGCAGCATATCCCCGGGACTAGCGGACCCTAGGGCAGATACGCAGTATTTT	CASSISPGLADPRADTQYF
TRBV24-1	TRBJ1-1	NA	NA	TGTGCCACCAGCGGGGGGGGGAGCACTGAAGCTTTCTTT	CATSGGGSTEAFF
TRBV3-1/TRBV3-2	TRBJ1-1	NA	NA	TGTGCCAGCAGCGAGCGGGGGGAGAACACTGAAGCTTTCTTT	CASSERGENTEAFF
TRBV20-1	TRBJ2-7	NA	TRBD2	TGCAGTGGGGGGGGACCCTACGAGCAGTACTTC	CSGGGPYEQYF
TRBV5-1	TRBJ2-3	NA	NA	TGCGCCAGCAGCTCAACCGGACATGCGACAGATACGCAGTATTTT	CASSSTGHATDTQYF
TRBV19	TRBJ1-1	NA	NA	TGTGCCAGTAGTCTCCTGAACGTTGGAACTGAAGCTTTCTTT	CASSLLNVGTEAFF
TRBV7-9	TRBJ1-5	NA	NA	TGTGCCAGCAGCTTAGGACAGCGGCAGCCCCAGCATTTT	CASSLGQRQPQHF